This is a list of T cell receptor beta chains from one sample in a study of cytomegalovirus exposure and HLA in healthy donors. Libraries were prepared by immunoSEQ multiplex PCR; TCRdb keeps only in-frame clonotypes and omits some of them. The table lists about 110,000 clones, 78% of them singletons. Sequencing used PBMCs. All receptors come from a woman aged 25 to 45 in good health and CMV-seronegative. CDR3s leave out the opening cysteine and the closing phenylalanine or tryptophan. Expanded clones get a size class; other rows say once, few or many, or leave the size out.

CDR3 protein: ASSQTRMNTEAF; clone size: NA; J gene: TRBJ1-1; V gene: TRBV25-1
CDR3 protein: ASSFRGNYNEQF; clone size: NA; J gene: TRBJ2-1; V gene: TRBV28
CDR3 protein: ASMGTHTYNEQF; clone size: NA; J gene: TRBJ2-1; V gene: TRBV19
CDR3 protein: ASRGDRGYGYT; clone size: NA; J gene: TRBJ1-2; V gene: TRBV6-5
CDR3 protein: ASSISRGMNTEAF; clone size: NA; J gene: TRBJ1-1; V gene: TRBV19
CDR3 protein: ASSQEGLAGGPNEQF; clone size: NA; J gene: TRBJ2-1; V gene: TRBV4-3
CDR3 protein: ASSFLRIEGNTEAF; clone size: NA; J gene: TRBJ1-1; V gene: TRBV7-2
CDR3 protein: ASSSRRVTGGNTGELF; clone size: NA; J gene: TRBJ2-2; V gene: TRBV11-3
CDR3 protein: AISEEPGANEQF; clone size: few; J gene: TRBJ2-1; V gene: TRBV10-3
CDR3 protein: ASSGRAGGPNNEQF; clone size: few; J gene: TRBJ2-1; V gene: TRBV10-1
CDR3 protein: ASALRGTGELF; clone size: NA; J gene: TRBJ2-2; V gene: TRBV6-5
CDR3 protein: ASSESFREGTKNIQY; clone size: NA; J gene: TRBJ2-4; V gene: TRBV2
CDR3 protein: ASSDEDQPGLAFPDTQY; clone size: once; J gene: TRBJ2-3; V gene: TRBV2
CDR3 protein: AISESTGQY; clone size: few; J gene: TRBJ2-7; V gene: TRBV10-3
CDR3 protein: ASSFDRGSYGYT; clone size: NA; J gene: TRBJ1-2; V gene: TRBV11-2
CDR3 protein: ASSPGQGVETQY; clone size: NA; J gene: TRBJ2-5; V gene: TRBV18
CDR3 protein: AWSVQGGASPLH; clone size: NA; J gene: TRBJ1-6; V gene: TRBV30
CDR3 protein: ASSLTDTTVIPQH; clone size: NA; J gene: TRBJ1-5; V gene: TRBV7-8
CDR3 protein: ASSLGGLQGHTEAF; clone size: few; J gene: TRBJ1-1; V gene: TRBV5-4
CDR3 protein: ATKTGTGGEQY; clone size: many; J gene: TRBJ2-7; V gene: TRBV6-6
CDR3 protein: ASSLRDQGMGPQH; clone size: few; J gene: TRBJ1-5; V gene: TRBV5-8
CDR3 protein: ASSYSRSIGQF; clone size: few; J gene: TRBJ2-1; V gene: TRBV6-5
CDR3 protein: ASSLRGGSEAF; clone size: NA; J gene: TRBJ1-1; V gene: TRBV28
CDR3 protein: ASSPQPTDTGELF; clone size: NA; J gene: TRBJ2-2; V gene: TRBV4-3
CDR3 protein: ASSLGGAGNSPLH; clone size: NA; J gene: TRBJ1-6; V gene: TRBV11-2
CDR3 protein: ASARDIGETQY; clone size: NA; J gene: TRBJ2-5; V gene: TRBV18
CDR3 protein: ASSQIDRGSNNEQF; clone size: NA; J gene: TRBJ2-1; V gene: TRBV4-3
CDR3 protein: AISEGLTSGRYEQY; clone size: NA; J gene: TRBJ2-7; V gene: TRBV10-3
CDR3 protein: ASSETGESDYEQY; clone size: NA; J gene: TRBJ2-7; V gene: TRBV28
CDR3 protein: ASTGTGGPPYEQY; clone size: NA; J gene: TRBJ2-7; V gene: TRBV25-1
CDR3 protein: ASYAISGRAGETQY; clone size: NA; J gene: TRBJ2-5; V gene: TRBV5-1
CDR3 protein: ASSLYGGGSPYNEQF; clone size: NA; J gene: TRBJ2-1; V gene: TRBV28
CDR3 protein: ASSQGREASSYEQY; clone size: NA; J gene: TRBJ2-7; V gene: TRBV4-1
CDR3 protein: ASSANDRLYGYT; clone size: few; J gene: TRBJ1-2; V gene: TRBV6-1
CDR3 protein: ASSQSVGIRYEQY; clone size: NA; J gene: TRBJ2-7; V gene: TRBV14
CDR3 protein: ASSSRGTGNTIY; clone size: NA; J gene: TRBJ1-3; V gene: TRBV28
CDR3 protein: ASSVGVGGGETQY; clone size: NA; J gene: TRBJ2-5; V gene: TRBV9
CDR3 protein: ASRNSGQGYEQY; clone size: once; J gene: TRBJ2-7; V gene: TRBV19
CDR3 protein: ASSWDRGETQY; clone size: NA; J gene: TRBJ2-5; V gene: TRBV7-9
CDR3 protein: ASSTHRAVAYGYT; clone size: NA; J gene: TRBJ1-2; V gene: TRBV28
CDR3 protein: ASSRGVGTDTQY; clone size: NA; J gene: TRBJ2-3; V gene: TRBV6-5
CDR3 protein: ASSYTRQGMGTEAF; clone size: NA; J gene: TRBJ1-1; V gene: TRBV6-5
CDR3 protein: ASGAPYEQY; clone size: NA; J gene: TRBJ2-7; V gene: TRBV6-5
CDR3 protein: ASSYSSRGTYT; clone size: once; J gene: TRBJ1-2; V gene: TRBV6-5
CDR3 protein: ASSQDPPGQGDFYEQY; clone size: once; J gene: TRBJ2-7; V gene: TRBV4-2
CDR3 protein: ASSWDRGKGYT; clone size: NA; J gene: TRBJ1-2; V gene: TRBV6-5
CDR3 protein: ASSFRGAMNYEQY; clone size: NA; J gene: TRBJ2-7; V gene: TRBV5-4